What follows are 12 T cell receptor beta chains derived from one specimen sequenced in a study of cytotoxic CD8 clonotypes in ibrutinib-treated CLL. Generated by immunoSEQ multiplex PCR, the TCRdb table keeps only in-frame clones and is missing some. The table lists about 120,000 clones, approximately 58% of them singletons. The source material was PBMCs, sampled after 24 months of ibrutinib treatment. These receptors all come from a human donor with chronic lymphocytic leukemia.

This clone was observed a handful of times. The V gene is TRBV2, the J gene TRBJ1-1; TRBD1 matches 8 bases. The CDR3 contains 14 residues. Germline-derived CDR1 and CDR2 are SNHLY and FYNNEI. The ends lost 3 bases at V and 6 bases at J; junction bases unmatched: 6. CDR3 nucleotide sequence: TGTGCCAGCAGTGACAGACAGGGGACCGCTGAAGCTTTCTTT. This translates into CASSDRQGTAEAFF.

This chain joins TRBV30 and TRBJ1-1; possibly TRBD1 for D (5 bases). Germline loops: CDR1 GTSNPN, CDR2 SVGIG (reference sequence). The CDR3 totals 13 residues. Trimming left V 3 bases short and J 5 bases short, with 13 bases between. The CDR3 is CAWRVGRETEAFF. CDR3 DNA sequence: TGTGCCTGGAGGGTAGGCAGGGAGACTGAAGCTTTCTTT.

This clone was recorded a few times. J is TRBJ1-2 and V is TRBV6-6; a weak D match, TRBD1 (5 bases). The CDR3 runs to 13 residues. The V gene lost 0 bases and the J gene lost 7 bases, with 9 bases spanning the gap. Germline CDR1 and CDR2: MNHNY and SVGAGI (reference sequence). In DNA form, the CDR3 reads TGTGCCAGCAGTTACTCCACCGGGGGTGGCTACACCTTC. Encoded protein: CASSYSTGGGYTF.

The CDR3, as DNA: TGTGCCAGCAGTGAATTCTCGGGACAGAGCTATGGCTACACCTTC. This gives the protein CASSEFSGQSYGYTF. The rearrangement uses TRBV25-1 and TRBJ1-2, with 7 positions matching TRBD1. The CDR3 totals 15 residues. The junction had 6 bases not matched to a gene; V was cut back by 1 base and J by 4 bases. Germline-derived CDR1 and CDR2 are MGHDK and SYGVNS.

This rearrangement joins TRBV25-1 to TRBJ2-2; TRBD2 aligns across 10 bases. The CDR3 sequence is 15 residues long. Looked up from germline, CDR1 is MGHDK and CDR2 is SYGVNS. J was trimmed by 3 bases and V by 6 bases; bases with no gene match: 4. The CDR3 DNA reads as TGTGCCAGCAGAGCGGGGGGGTACTACACCGGGGAGCTGTTTTTT. Its protein product is CASRAGGYYTGELFF.

This chain links TRBV29-1 with TRBJ1-6; D perhaps matches TRBD1 (6 bases). Trimming shortened V by 6 bases and J by 10 bases, and 16 bases separated the two germline ends. The CDR3 is 13 amino acids. Germline lookup yields CDR1 SQVTM and CDR2 ANQGSEA. CDR3 residues: CSVAVGAESPLHF. The CDR3 DNA reads as TGCAGCGTCGCCGTGGGGGCAGAATCACCCCTCCACTTT.

The rearrangement uses TRBV7-2 and TRBJ2-7; tentative D call: TRBD2 (6 bases). With 3 bases removed from V and 0 bases from J, the gap between germline ends came to 12 bases. In germline, CDR1 is SGHTA, CDR2 FQGNSA. This CDR3 is 15 amino acids long. This CDR3 is CASSLGGTSSYEQYF. CDR3 sequence (DNA): TGTGCCAGCAGCTTGGGGGGAACCAGCTCCTACGAGCAGTACTTC.

This chain uses TRBV6-5 with TRBJ1-2; D call uncertain. Trimming left V 3 bases short and J 4 bases short, with 12 bases between. The CDR3 contains 14 residues. The germline V gene encodes CDR1 MNHEY and CDR2 SVGAGI. The CDR3 loop reads CASSYGEGFYGYTF. CDR3 bases: TGTGCCAGCAGTTATGGCGAGGGTTTCTATGGCTACACCTTC.

This sequence joins TRBV6-1 and TRBJ2-3; 10 bases agree with TRBD1. Germline values: CDR1 MNHNS, CDR2 SASEGT. The V gene end was trimmed by 2 bases and the J gene end by 4 bases; junction bases not matched to a gene: 6. The CDR3 is 16 residues long. CDR3 region: CASSERRQGAADTQYF. The CDR3 DNA sequence: TGTGCCAGCAGTGAACGGAGACAGGGGGCCGCAGATACGCAGTATTTT.

The chain's CDR3 is CASSEIKGGTQYF. In DNA, the CDR3 is TGTGCCAGCAGTGAAATTAAGGGGGGGACCCAGTACTTC. This chain connects TRBV6-1 to TRBJ2-5, with D perhaps matching TRBD1 or TRBD2 (6 bases each). Germline lookup yields CDR1 MNHNS and CDR2 SASEGT. There are 13 residues in the CDR3. V was cut by 2 bases and J by 7 bases, with 11 bases left in between.

This clone was counted once. J is TRBJ2-3 and V is TRBV19; 14 bases map to TRBD2. Germline CDR1 reads LNHDA; CDR2 reads SQIVND (reference sequence). With 8 bases clipped from V and 0 bases from J, the junction kept 4 bases outside the gene matches. The CDR3 has 16 residues. The CDR3 loop is CASGLAGGRSTDTQYF. DNA for the CDR3: TGTGCCAGTGGACTAGCGGGGGGACGGAGCACAGATACGCAGTATTTT. Full variable domain (outside the CDR3, taken from reference TRBV19 and TRBJ2-3): DGGITQSPKYLFRKEGQNVTLSCEQNLNHDAMYWYRQDPGQGLRLIYYSQIVNDFQKGDIAEGYSVSREKKESFPLTVTSAQKNPTAFYLCASGLAGGRSTDTQYFGPGTRLTVL.

The chain recombines TRBV6-6 with TRBJ2-1; 7 nucleotides match TRBD1. J gave up 7 bases and V 2 bases, and 5 bases lay outside the gene matches. The CDR3 is 14 amino acids. CDR1 and CDR2 (germline): MNHNY, SVGAGI (reference sequence). This CDR3 is CASSYPGQHNEQFF. The DNA of the CDR3 is TGTGCCAGCAGTTACCCGGGACAGCATAATGAGCAGTTCTTC.